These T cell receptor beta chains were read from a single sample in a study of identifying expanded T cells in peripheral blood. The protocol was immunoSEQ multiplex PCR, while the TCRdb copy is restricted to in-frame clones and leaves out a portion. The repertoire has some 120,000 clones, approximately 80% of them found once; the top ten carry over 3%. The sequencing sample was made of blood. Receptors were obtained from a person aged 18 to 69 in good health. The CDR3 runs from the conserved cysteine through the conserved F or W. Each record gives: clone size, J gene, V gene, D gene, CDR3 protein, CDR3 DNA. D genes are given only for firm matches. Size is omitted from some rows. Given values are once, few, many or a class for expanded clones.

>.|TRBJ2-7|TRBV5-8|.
CATEGGYSYEQYF
TGTGCCACCGAAGGGGGGTACTCCTACGAGCAGTACTTC
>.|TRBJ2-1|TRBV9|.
CASSVGAGPNEQFF
TGTGCCAGCAGCGTAGGGGCAGGCCCCAATGAGCAGTTCTTC
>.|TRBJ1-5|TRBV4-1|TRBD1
CASSRDRADNQPQHF
TGCGCCAGCAGTCGTGACAGGGCTGACAATCAGCCCCAGCATTTT
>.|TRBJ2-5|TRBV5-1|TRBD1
CASSIQGAGFQETQYF
TGCGCCAGCAGCATTCAGGGGGCGGGATTCCAAGAGACCCAGTACTTC
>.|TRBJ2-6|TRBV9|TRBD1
CASSPWDSLISGANVLTF
TGTGCCAGCAGCCCCTGGGACAGCTTAATCTCTGGGGCCAACGTCCTGACTTTC
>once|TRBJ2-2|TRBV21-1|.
CASSKKVGRRENTGELFF
TGTGCCAGCAGCAAAAAGGTGGGCAGACGGGAGAACACCGGGGAGCTGTTTTTT
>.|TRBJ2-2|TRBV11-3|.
CASSWGIGWVDTGELFF
TGTGCCAGCAGCTGGGGTATAGGGTGGGTGGATACCGGGGAGCTGTTTTTT
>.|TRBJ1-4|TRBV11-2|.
CASSGLIRGEKLFF
TGTGCCAGCAGCGGACTCATAAGGGGTGAAAAACTGTTTTTT
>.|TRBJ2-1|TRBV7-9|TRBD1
CASSLPLSGQGANEQFF
TGTGCCAGCAGCTTGCCCCTGTCGGGACAGGGGGCGAATGAGCAGTTCTTC
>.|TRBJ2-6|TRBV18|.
CASSPPAGANVLTF
TGTGCCAGCTCACCACCTGCTGGGGCCAACGTCCTGACTTTC
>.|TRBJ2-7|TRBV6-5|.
CASSYGQEYEQYF
TGTGCCAGCAGTTACGGCCAAGAGTACGAGCAGTACTTC
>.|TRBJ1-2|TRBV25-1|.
CASSSGVGVGSGYTF
TGTGCCAGCAGCTCGGGCGTGGGTGTAGGGAGTGGCTACACCTTC
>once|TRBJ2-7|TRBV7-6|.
CASSQSQLNPYEQYF
TGTGCCAGCAGCCAGTCGCAGCTGAACCCCTACGAGCAGTACTTC
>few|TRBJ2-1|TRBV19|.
CATSLAGSSYNEQFF
TGTGCCACTTCCCTGGCGGGAAGCTCCTACAATGAGCAGTTCTTC
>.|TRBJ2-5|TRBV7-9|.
CASSLLRGQETQYF
TGTGCCAGCAGCTTGCTGAGGGGGCAAGAGACCCAGTACTTC
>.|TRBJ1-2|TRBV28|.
CASSLKAPYGYTF
TGTGCCAGCAGTTTGAAGGCCCCCTATGGCTACACCTTC
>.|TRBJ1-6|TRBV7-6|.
CASSLGGGSSPLHF
TGTGCCAGCAGCTTAGGGGGGGGGAGCTCACCCCTCCACTTT
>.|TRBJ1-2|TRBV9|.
CASSARQVGPYGYTF
TGTGCCAGCAGCGCCCGACAGGTCGGCCCCTATGGCTACACCTTC
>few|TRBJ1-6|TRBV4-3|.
CASSQDTTQVPHSPLHF
TGCGCCAGCAGCCAAGATACCACCCAAGTTCCGCATTCACCCCTCCACTTT
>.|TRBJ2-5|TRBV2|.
CASSVPVETQYF
TGTGCCAGCAGTGTTCCGGTAGAGACCCAGTACTTC
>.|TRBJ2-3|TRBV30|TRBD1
CAWRGQGIGTDTQYF
TGTGCCTGGAGGGGACAGGGTATTGGCACAGATACGCAGTATTTT
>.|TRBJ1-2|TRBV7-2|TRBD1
CASSQGQAVRGYTF
TGTGCCAGCAGCCAGGGACAGGCGGTGAGGGGCTACACCTTC
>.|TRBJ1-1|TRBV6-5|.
CASSYSKVAEAFF
TGTGCCAGCAGTTACTCTAAGGTTGCTGAAGCTTTCTTT
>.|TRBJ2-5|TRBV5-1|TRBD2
CASAPSGALVQETQYF
TGCGCCAGCGCTCCTAGCGGGGCTTTAGTACAAGAGACCCAGTACTTC
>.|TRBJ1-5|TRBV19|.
CASSVAERQPQHF
TGTGCCAGTAGTGTGGCGGAGAGGCAGCCCCAGCATTTT
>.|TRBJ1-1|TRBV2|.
CARGRDYTEAFF
TGTGCCAGAGGGAGAGATTACACTGAAGCTTTCTTT
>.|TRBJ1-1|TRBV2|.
CASSEALLWNTEAFF
TGTGCCAGCAGTGAAGCGCTTTTATGGAACACTGAAGCTTTCTTT
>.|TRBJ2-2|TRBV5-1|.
CASSSASGELFF
TGCGCCAGCAGTTCGGCTTCTGGGGAGCTGTTTTTT
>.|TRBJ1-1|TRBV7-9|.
CASSAEAFF
TGTGCCAGTTCGGCTGAAGCTTTCTTT
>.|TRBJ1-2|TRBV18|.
CASSPQSGLDGYTF
TGTGCCAGCTCACCACAATCCGGGCTGGATGGCTACACCTTC
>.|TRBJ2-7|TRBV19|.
CASSINSGATNYEQYF
TGTGCCAGTAGTATTAATTCGGGGGCTACTAACTACGAGCAGTACTTC
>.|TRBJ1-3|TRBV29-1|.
CSVSGFTGNTIYF
TGCAGCGTTAGCGGTTTCACTGGAAACACCATATATTTT
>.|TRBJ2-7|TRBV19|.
CASSINRDYEQYF
TGTGCCAGTAGTATAAACAGGGACTACGAGCAGTACTTC
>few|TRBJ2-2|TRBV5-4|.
CASTTLSKGIDGELFF
TGTGCCAGCACTACTCTTTCCAAGGGGATAGACGGGGAGCTGTTTTTT
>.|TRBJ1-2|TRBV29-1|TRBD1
CSVGEGTGHGYTF
TGCAGCGTTGGAGAAGGGACAGGGCATGGCTACACCTTC
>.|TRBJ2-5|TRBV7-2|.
CASFLIGGRETQYF
TGTGCCAGCTTTCTCATAGGGGGTCGGGAGACCCAGTACTTC
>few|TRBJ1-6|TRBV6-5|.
CASSEGTWSPLHF
TGTGCCAGCTCCGAAGGGACGTGGTCACCCCTCCACTTT